The present TCR beta chain was sequenced within a study of T cell repertoires in cytomegalovirus infection. About the study: Evidence of both CMV infection and a matching HLA type came from public TCR beta signatures.

Overall study findings and caveats: Cumulative frequency of public TCR beta families picked out carriers of CMV plus the relevant HLA.

This clonotype was detected only a few times. Its target is not known. This CDR3 comprises 11 residues. CDR1 and CDR2 from the germline V gene are MNHNY and SVGAGI (reference sequence). V gave up 10 bases and J gave up 7 bases, with 11 bases separating them. TCRdb called the reads again in MiXCR, with one record for every CDR3 protein. The data contain 570,000 or so distinct CDR3 sequences, under 45% of them singletons. This TCR came from a human donor in good health (CMV status not recorded). Some clones in this sample may be carry-over from other donors' samples. The genes are TRBV6-6 and TRBJ2-1, with D possibly matching TRBD1 (6 bases). Here the sequenced sample was cultured PBMCs, taken from culture after CMV antigen stimulation. CDR3 nucleotide sequence: TGTGCCACAACAGGGCTGAATGAGCAGTTCTTC. This sequence encodes CATTGLNEQFF.